This T cell receptor beta chain is drawn from a study of cytomegalovirus exposure and HLA in healthy donors. Whole-study findings and limits: Per a later analysis, HLA-associated TCR beta chains showed more clonal expansion than other, equally common TCR beta chains. Across donors, presence/absence analyses took sequencing depth to be roughly uniform.

This clone turned up a few times. Its antigen is currently unknown. This PCR relied on a set of 60 Vbeta primers and 13 Jbeta primers. The repertoire was sequenced with immunoSEQ multiplex PCR; TCRdb's copy has only in-frame clones and lacks some. The data hold 100,000 or so clones, with approximately 82% observed a single time. Germline values: CDR1 MNHEY, CDR2 SVGAGI. V was cut by 2 bases and J by 4 bases, with 15 bases left in between. The CDR3 runs 15 residues. V and J are TRBV6-5 and TRBJ2-7; perhaps TRBD2 as D (6 bases). What was sequenced was PBMCs. This clonotype was obtained from a man aged 40-50 years in good health and CMV-seronegative. This chain's CDR3 is CASSYPGSPRYEQYF. In DNA form, the CDR3 reads TGTGCCAGCAGTTACCCCGGGAGCCCTAGGTACGAGCAGTACTTC.